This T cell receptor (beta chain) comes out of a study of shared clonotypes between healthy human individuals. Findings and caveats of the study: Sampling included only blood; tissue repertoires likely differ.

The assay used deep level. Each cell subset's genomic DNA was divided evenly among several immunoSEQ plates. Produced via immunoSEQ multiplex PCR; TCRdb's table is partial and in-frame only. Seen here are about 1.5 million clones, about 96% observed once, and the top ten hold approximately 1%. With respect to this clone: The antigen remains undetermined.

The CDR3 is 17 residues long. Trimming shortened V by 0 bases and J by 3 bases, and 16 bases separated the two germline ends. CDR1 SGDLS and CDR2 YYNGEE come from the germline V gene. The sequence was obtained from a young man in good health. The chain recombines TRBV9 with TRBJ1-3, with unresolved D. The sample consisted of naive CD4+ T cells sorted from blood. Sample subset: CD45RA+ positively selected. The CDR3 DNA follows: TGTGCCAGCAGCGTAGGTAGCGCCGCCTCGCTTGGAAACACCATATATTTT. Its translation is CASSVGSAASLGNTIYF.